Below are 6 T cell receptor beta chains sequenced from a single sample in a study of OX40 agonist ivuxolimab in advanced cancers. Assay: immunoSEQ multiplex PCR; the TCRdb copy retains only in-frame clones and omits some. This sample has 60,000 or so clones, with 70% to 90% found just once. The sequences come from CD4+ or CD8+ T cells sorted from blood, collected in a trial of the OX40 agonist ivuxolimab. The origin of the receptors is an adult with an advanced solid tumor such as melanoma, head and neck, liver or kidney cancer.

This clone was counted a single time. This chain uses TRBV12-5 with TRBJ2-3, with a weak D call TRBD1 (6 bases). The V end lost 5 bases, the J end lost 3 bases, and 9 bases lay between the germline ends. Germline V lookup: CDR1 LGHNT, CDR2 FRNRAP. CDR3 length equals 13 residues. This CDR3 reads CASGRDKTDTQYF. DNA of the CDR3: TGTGCTAGTGGTCGGGACAAGACAGATACGCAGTATTTT.

The CDR3 reads CASSEPGVTGANVLTF. Written as DNA, the CDR3 is TGTGCCAGCAGTGAGCCAGGGGTGACTGGGGCCAACGTCCTGACTTTC. The V gene is TRBV6-1, the J gene TRBJ2-6; the D gene is possibly TRBD1 (6 bases). The CDR3 contains 16 residues. V was shortened by 3 bases and J by 2 bases, with 11 bases between the two germline ends. Per germline, CDR1 MNHNS and CDR2 SASEGT.

The chain couples TRBV12-5 to TRBJ2-7; tentatively, D is TRBD2 (5 bases). Trimming left V 4 bases short and J 2 bases short, with 9 bases between. This CDR3 region has 13 residues. Per the germline V gene, CDR1 is LGHNT and CDR2 is FRNRAP. CDR3 amino acids: CASGSEGPYEQYF. The CDR3 nucleotides read TGTGCTAGTGGTTCAGAGGGCCCCTACGAGCAGTACTTC.

The V call is TRBV2, the J call TRBJ2-5; 12 positions match TRBD2. The germline CDR1 and CDR2 sequences are SNHLY and FYNNEI. V lost 4 bases, J lost 4 bases, and 4 bases stayed unmatched. The CDR3 is made up of 15 amino acids. CDR3 amino acids: CASSVASGGGETQYF. The DNA for the CDR3 is TGTGCCAGCAGTGTGGCTAGCGGGGGGGGAGAGACCCAGTACTTC.

The chain carries TRBV4-1 and TRBJ2-1, with D tentatively TRBD1 or TRBD2 (6 bases each). This CDR3 is 16 amino acids long. Trimming removed 8 bases at V and 2 bases at J, with 19 bases between. Germline assignment: CDR1 MGHRA and CDR2 YSYEKL. The DNA of the CDR3 is TGCGCCAGCTCCTCCCCAATAAGGGGGGCCTACAATGAGCAGTTCTTC. Protein: CASSSPIRGAYNEQFF.

This rearrangement joins TRBV2 to TRBJ1-4; D possibly corresponds to TRBD1 (5 bases). The CDR3 extends over 14 amino acids. V lost 8 bases, J lost 4 bases, and 14 bases lay in between. Germline CDR1 and CDR2: SNHLY and FYNNEI. The CDR3 nucleotides are TGTGCCAGCGGAGGAAGACAGTTTAATGAAAAACTGTTTTTT. Amino acid sequence: CASGGRQFNEKLFF. Filled out from reference TRBV2 and TRBJ1-4, the complete variable domain reads EPEVTQTPSHQVTQMGQEVILRCVPISNHLYFYWYRQILGQKVEFLVSFYNNEISEKSEIFDDQFSVERPDGSNFTLKIRSTKLEDSAMYFCASGGRQFNEKLFFGSGTQLSVL.